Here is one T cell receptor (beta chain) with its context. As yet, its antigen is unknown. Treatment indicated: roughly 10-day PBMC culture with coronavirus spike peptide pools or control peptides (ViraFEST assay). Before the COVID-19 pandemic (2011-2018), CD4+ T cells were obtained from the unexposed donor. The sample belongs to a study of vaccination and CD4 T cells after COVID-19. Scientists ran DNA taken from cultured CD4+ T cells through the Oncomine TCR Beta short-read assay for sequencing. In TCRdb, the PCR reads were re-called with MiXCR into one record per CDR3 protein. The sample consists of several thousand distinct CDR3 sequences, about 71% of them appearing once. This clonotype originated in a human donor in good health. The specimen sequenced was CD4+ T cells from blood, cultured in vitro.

CDR3 region: CASWGDRGSFTQYF. The CDR3 nucleotides are TGTGCCAGCTGGGGGGACAGGGGGAGTTTTACGCAGTATTTT. V gene TRBV5-4 combines with J gene TRBJ2-3, with 11 nucleotides matching TRBD1. Germline V gene lookup returns CDR1 SGHNT and CDR2 YYREEE (reference sequence). The CDR3 has 14 amino acids. Trimming took 7 bases from V and 8 from J; bases not matched to a gene: 9.